In its sample, the clone carrying this TCR beta chain was seen a few times. This sample stems from a study of blood T cells in healthy people across ages. A second 7 to 11 cycle PCR used barcoded and J-beta primers. From the 5' RACE reads, TCRdb called clonotypes with MiXCR, one entry per CDR3 protein. This table has around 800,000 distinct CDR3 sequences, around 24% appearing once. The length of the CDR3 is 15 residues. The sample was also reused in another study, on T cells of mothers and their children.

Sequenced sample: blood. This chain uses TRBV12-3 or TRBV12-4 with TRBJ2-5; D not resolved. The assigned J gene may be wrong: the sequence end matches TRBJ2-7 better. The origin of this receptor is a boy aged 5-17 years in good health. CDR3 protein: CASSFPPAGIYEQYF. CDR3 DNA sequence: TGTGCCAGCAGTTTTCCCCCGGCAGGCATCTACGAGCAGTACTTC.